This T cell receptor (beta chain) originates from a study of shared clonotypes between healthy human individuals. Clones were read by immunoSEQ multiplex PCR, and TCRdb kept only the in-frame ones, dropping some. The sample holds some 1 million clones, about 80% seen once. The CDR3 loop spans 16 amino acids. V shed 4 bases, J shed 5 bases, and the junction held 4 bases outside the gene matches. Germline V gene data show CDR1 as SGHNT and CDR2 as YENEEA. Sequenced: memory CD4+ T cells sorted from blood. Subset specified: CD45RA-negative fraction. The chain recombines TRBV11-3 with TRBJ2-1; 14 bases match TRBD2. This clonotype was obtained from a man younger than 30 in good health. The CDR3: CASSYGTSGGDNEQFF. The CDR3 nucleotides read TGTGCCAGCAGCTACGGGACTAGCGGGGGCGACAATGAGCAGTTCTTC.